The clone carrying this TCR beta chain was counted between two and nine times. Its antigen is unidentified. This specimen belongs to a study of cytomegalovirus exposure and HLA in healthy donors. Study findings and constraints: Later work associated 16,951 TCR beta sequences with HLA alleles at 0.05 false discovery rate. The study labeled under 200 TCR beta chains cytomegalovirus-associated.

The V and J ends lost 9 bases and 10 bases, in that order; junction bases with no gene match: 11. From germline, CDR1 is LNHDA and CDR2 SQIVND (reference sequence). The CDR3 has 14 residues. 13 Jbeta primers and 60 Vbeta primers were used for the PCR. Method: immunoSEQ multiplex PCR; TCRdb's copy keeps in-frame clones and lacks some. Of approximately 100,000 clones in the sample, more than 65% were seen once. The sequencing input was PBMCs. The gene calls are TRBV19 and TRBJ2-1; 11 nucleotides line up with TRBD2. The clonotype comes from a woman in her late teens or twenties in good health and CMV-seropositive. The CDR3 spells CASVLAGEGYEQFF. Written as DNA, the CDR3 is TGTGCCAGCGTACTAGCGGGAGAAGGGTACGAGCAGTTCTTC. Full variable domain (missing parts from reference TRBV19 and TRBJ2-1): DGGITQSPKYLFRKEGQNVTLSCEQNLNHDAMYWYRQDPGQGLRLIYYSQIVNDFQKGDIAEGYSVSREKKESFPLTVTSAQKNPTAFYLCASVLAGEGYEQFFGPGTRLTVL.